Shown below are 21 T cell receptor beta chains from a single sample sequenced in a study of blood T cell repertoires in COVID-19. TCRdb's copy holds only in-frame clones and misses some; the assay was immunoSEQ multiplex PCR. The table shows 150,000 to 200,000 clones, with approximately 84% occurring only once. Specimen: peripheral blood. The source is an elderly woman with acute or convalescent COVID-19.

The chain combines TRBV4-3 with TRBJ2-7, with TRBD1 identical over 9 bases. Germline CDR1 is LGHNA and CDR2 is YSLEER. The V gene end was trimmed by 3 bases and the J gene end by 6 bases; junction bases not matched to a gene: 9. This CDR3 has 15 residues. The CDR3, as DNA: TGCGCCAGCAGCCAGCCCCGGGACAGGGACTCCGAGCAGTACTTC. Protein sequence: CASSQPRDRDSEQYF.

This clone appeared a few times. The J gene is TRBJ2-3, the V gene TRBV7-9, with TRBD1 as a possible D gene (5 bases). V lost 4 bases and J lost 2, with 16 bases in between. Germline V gene lookup returns CDR1 SEHNR and CDR2 FQNEAQ (reference sequence). CDR3 size: 16 residues. The CDR3 DNA sequence: TGTGCCAGCAGCTCAGGGCCTCACATTTACACAGATACGCAGTATTTT. Protein: CASSSGPHIYTDTQYF.

The chain recombines TRBV2 with TRBJ1-5; the D gene is possibly TRBD1 (6 bases). V was cut by 6 bases and J by 2 bases, with 14 bases left in between. In germline, CDR1 is SNHLY, CDR2 FYNNEI. This CDR3 contains 15 residues. CDR3 protein: CASSVTGVGNQPQHF. In DNA, the CDR3 is TGTGCCAGCAGCGTGACAGGAGTGGGCAATCAGCCCCAGCATTTT.

Only one count was recorded for this clone. This chain connects TRBV6-5 to TRBJ2-7, with D possibly TRBD2 on 5 matching bases. V was cut by 2 bases and J by 2 bases, with 13 bases left in between. The CDR3 runs to 15 residues. CDR1 and CDR2 from the germline V gene are MNHEY and SVGAGI. For the CDR3, the DNA is TGTGCCAGCAGTTACGGGAGTACCCCCACCTACGAGCAGTACTTC. This sequence encodes CASSYGSTPTYEQYF.

This chain joins TRBV19 and TRBJ1-4, with D uncertain. The germline V gene encodes CDR1 LNHDA and CDR2 SQIVND (reference sequence). V lost 3 bases to trimming and J lost 5 bases, with 10 bases between them. The CDR3 is 14 amino acids. In DNA, the CDR3 is TGTGCCAGTAGTATCCAAGCCTCAAATGAAAAACTGTTTTTT. Its protein is CASSIQASNEKLFF.

The rearrangement joins TRBV11-3 to TRBJ2-3, with 8 bases aligning to TRBD1. The CDR3 contains 15 residues. V gave up 3 bases and J gave up 3 bases; unmatched junction bases: 5. CDR1 and CDR2 (germline): SGHNT, YENEEA. This chain's CDR3 is CASSFDGTGTDTQYF. In nucleotides, the CDR3 is TGTGCCAGCAGCTTTGATGGGACAGGTACAGATACGCAGTATTTT.

The rearrangement uses TRBV19 and TRBJ2-7; 9 bases match TRBD1. Germline trimming cut 5 bases from V and 9 bases from J; bases unmatched to any gene: 8. CDR1 and CDR2 (germline): LNHDA, SQIVND (reference sequence). The CDR3 contains 13 residues. CDR3 region: CASSPGQGAGQYF. The CDR3 DNA follows: TGTGCCAGTAGTCCGGGACAGGGAGCAGGGCAGTACTTC.

CDR3 sequence reads: CASSPRLASNTDTQYF. The CDR3 coding sequence is TGTGCCAGCAGCCCTCGACTAGCCTCTAACACAGATACGCAGTATTTT. V gene TRBV5-6 combines with J gene TRBJ2-3, with TRBD2 identical over 7 bases. The CDR3 consists of 16 residues. V was pared by 4 bases and J by 2 bases, with 10 bases of the junction left unmatched. Germline loops: CDR1 SGHDT, CDR2 YYEEEE. The full variable domain, completed using reference TRBV5-6 and TRBJ2-3, is DAGVTQSPTHLIKTRGQQVTLRCSPKSGHDTVSWYQQALGQGPQFIFQYYEEEERQRGNFPDRFSGHQFPNYSSELNVNALLLGDSALYLCASSPRLASNTDTQYFGPGTRLTVL.

This clone was seen a single time. The chain is built from TRBV4-3 and TRBJ1-2; D not resolved. The V end lost 3 bases, the J end lost 0 bases, and 8 bases lay between the germline ends. The CDR3 extends over 14 amino acids. Germline CDR1 and CDR2: LGHNA and YSLEER. CDR3 sequence (DNA): TGCGCCAGCAGCCAGACGGGTACTAACTATGGCTACACCTTC. Its protein product is CASSQTGTNYGYTF.

The V call is TRBV5-1, the J call TRBJ1-6, with TRBD1 identical over 7 bases. Unmatched junction bases numbered 7, after V lost 0 bases and J lost 7 bases. Germline loops: CDR1 SGHRS, CDR2 YFSETQ. This CDR3 has 16 amino acids. CDR3: CASSLGETGWNSPLHF. The CDR3 region has the DNA TGCGCCAGCAGCTTGGGAGAGACAGGGTGGAATTCACCCCTCCACTTT.

V gene TRBV7-2 combines with J gene TRBJ1-5, with a tentative D call TRBD1 (5 bases). The CDR3 length is 16 residues. V shed 1 base and J shed 0 bases, with 10 bases lying between them. Germline CDR1 and CDR2: SGHTA and FQGNSA. The CDR3 region has the DNA TGTGCCAGCAGCTTAGGGGCGACAGATAGCAATCAGCCCCAGCATTTT. It is translated as CASSLGATDSNQPQHF.

The CDR3 DNA reads as TGTGCCAGCAGCTTCAGCGGGACTAGCTCAGAGACCCAGTACTTC. Amino acid sequence: CASSFSGTSSETQYF. The chain has TRBV7-2 and TRBJ2-5, with TRBD2 matching over 9 bases. V shed 3 bases, J shed 4 bases, and the junction held 6 bases outside the gene matches. The CDR3 extends over 15 amino acids. The germline gives CDR1 SGHTA, CDR2 FQGNSA.

The chain uses TRBV7-9 and TRBJ2-1, with D possibly TRBD1 on 5 matching bases. V shed 5 bases and J shed 5 bases, with 13 bases lying between them. There are 14 residues in the CDR3. Germline V lookup: CDR1 SEHNR, CDR2 FQNEAQ (reference sequence). Here the CDR3 reads CASSVTQGNNEQFF. CDR3 in DNA: TGTGCCAGCAGCGTGACGCAGGGCAACAATGAGCAGTTCTTC.

This sequence joins TRBV10-3 and TRBJ2-3; D is possibly TRBD2 (6 bases). CDR1 ENHRY and CDR2 SYGVKD come from the germline V gene. The CDR3 length is 14 residues. With 6 bases removed from V and 2 bases from J, the gap between germline ends came to 12 bases. The CDR3 region is CAISSGTATDTQYF. CDR3 nucleotides: TGTGCCATCAGCTCCGGGACTGCCACAGATACGCAGTATTTT.

J is TRBJ2-1 and V is TRBV5-5; no definite D call. Germline values: CDR1 SGHKS, CDR2 YYEKEE (reference sequence). The CDR3 has 14 residues. The V end lost 0 bases, the J end lost 6 bases, and 10 bases lay between the germline ends. Here the CDR3 reads CASSLGLVTNEQFF. CDR3 DNA: TGTGCCAGCAGCTTGGGTCTAGTTACCAATGAGCAGTTCTTC.

The chain joins TRBV6-4 to TRBJ1-1, with D possibly matching TRBD1 (5 bases). The CDR3 contains 13 residues. The germline gives CDR1 MRHNA, CDR2 SNTAGT. V lost 9 bases to trimming and J lost 1 base, with 12 bases between them. This CDR3 reads CASSKGSNTEAFF. CDR3 in DNA: TGTGCCAGTTCGAAGGGGTCGAACACTGAAGCTTTCTTT.

This chain links TRBV7-2 with TRBJ2-7; TRBD2 matches 9 bases. V was pared by 1 base and J by 3 bases, with 13 bases of the junction left unmatched. This CDR3 spans 18 amino acids. The germline gives CDR1 SGHTA, CDR2 FQGNSA. For the CDR3, the DNA is TGTGCCAGCAGCTTAGAGTTGGGGAATAGCGGGAGTCGCTACGAGCAGTACTTC. It specifies CASSLELGNSGSRYEQYF.

This rearrangement joins TRBV7-8 to TRBJ2-2, with TRBD2 matching 7 bases. Germline-derived CDR1 and CDR2 are SGHVS and FQNEAQ. Trimming took 7 bases from V and 1 from J; bases not matched to a gene: 3. This CDR3 has 14 residues. DNA of the CDR3: TGTGCCAGCATGGCTAGCGGGAACACCGGGGAGCTGTTTTTT. Translating it yields CASMASGNTGELFF.

This chain uses TRBV2 with TRBJ1-5; the D gene is possibly TRBD1 (6 bases). The V gene's germline CDR1 is SNHLY and CDR2 FYNNEI. V was trimmed by 6 bases and J by 3 bases, leaving 12 bases between them. The CDR3 totals 14 residues. CDR3 residues: CASRERQVNQPQHF. CDR3 nucleotides: TGTGCCAGCAGGGAAAGACAGGTCAATCAGCCCCAGCATTTT.

This chain connects TRBV24-1 to TRBJ2-3; 11 nucleotides agree with TRBD2. In germline, CDR1 is KGHDR, CDR2 SFDVKD. V lost 2 bases, J lost 10 bases, and 4 bases stayed unmatched. The CDR3 is made up of 14 amino acids. For the CDR3, the DNA is TGTGCCACCAGTGATTGGCAGACTAGCGGGGCGCAGTATTTT. Its translation: CATSDWQTSGAQYF.

The gene calls are TRBV5-8 and TRBJ2-7; 9 bases are shared with TRBD1. CDR3 size: 15 residues. The V gene end was trimmed by 4 bases and the J gene end by 9 bases; junction bases not matched to a gene: 14. The germline V gene encodes CDR1 SGHTS and CDR2 YDEGEE. CDR3 DNA sequence: TGTGCCAGCAGCACCGGGACAGGGTATAGGAAAGGGCAGTACTTC. Translating gives CASSTGTGYRKGQYF.